These 21 T cell receptor beta chains were all obtained from the same sample, sequenced in a study of shared clonotypes between healthy human individuals. Repertoires were generated with immunoSEQ multiplex PCR, while TCRdb's copy carries only in-frame clones and drops some. The data show about 490,000 clones, about 82% seen once. The sequencing input was PBMCs. These receptor sequences come from a woman aged 40 to 49 in good health. Some clones in this sample may be carry-over from other donors' samples.

This chain uses TRBV5-8 with TRBJ1-5; D is perhaps TRBD1 (6 bases). Trimming shortened V by 0 bases and J by 2 bases, and 15 bases separated the two germline ends. The CDR3 spans 17 residues. Germline lookup yields CDR1 SGHTS and CDR2 YDEGEE. This CDR3 reads CASSLVNGPGGNQPQHF. CDR3 sequence (DNA): TGTGCCAGCAGCTTGGTGAATGGGCCAGGGGGCAATCAGCCCCAGCATTTT.

V and J are TRBV7-3 and TRBJ2-2; D possibly matches TRBD1 or TRBD2 (6 bases each). The CDR3 totals 15 residues. CDR1 SGHTA and CDR2 FQGTGA come from the germline V gene. The V and J ends lost 4 bases and 6 bases respectively, with 15 bases between them. The CDR3 DNA reads as TGTGCCAGCAGCTGGACGGGGGCGCGAGCCGGGGAGCTGTTTTTT. It specifies CASSWTGARAGELFF.

The CDR3 spells CASSLQPGGLNTEAFF. The CDR3 nucleotides read TGTGCCAGCAGCTTACAGCCAGGGGGACTGAACACTGAAGCTTTCTTT. The chain links TRBV7-3 to TRBJ1-1; 7 nucleotides match TRBD1. V shed 2 bases and J 0 bases; nucleotides not matched to a gene: 6. CDR1 is SGHTA and CDR2 is FQGTGA in the germline V gene. This CDR3 has 16 amino acids. The whole variable domain, remainder taken from reference TRBV7-3 and TRBJ1-1, is GAGVSQTPSNKVTEKGKYVELRCDPISGHTALYWYRQSLGQGPEFLIYFQGTGAADDSGLPNDRFFAVRPEGSVSTLKIQRTERGDSAVYLCASSLQPGGLNTEAFFGQGTRLTVV.

J is TRBJ2-1 and V is TRBV2; no reliable D call. V lost 7 bases, J lost 8 bases, and 0 bases lay in between. The CDR3 contains 8 residues. Germline-derived CDR1 and CDR2 are SNHLY and FYNNEI. CDR3 residues: CASNEQFF. DNA for the CDR3: TGTGCCAGCAATGAGCAGTTCTTC.

This clone was seen only once. This chain connects TRBV11-2 to TRBJ2-1; TRBD2 might be the D (5 bases). CDR1 SGHAT and CDR2 FQNNGV come from the germline V gene. The CDR3 loop spans 13 amino acids. The V and J ends lost 5 bases and 16 bases respectively, with 21 bases between them. The CDR3: CASSPRSGGSSFF. The CDR3 DNA is TGTGCCAGCAGCCCACGGTCCGGAGGTTCTAGTTTCTTC.

The chain couples TRBV14 to TRBJ1-2; D perhaps matches TRBD1 (5 bases). The length of the CDR3 is 15 residues. In germline, CDR1 is SGHDN, CDR2 FVKESK. Between the trimmed V and J ends, which lost 0 bases and 3 bases, there was a span of 11 bases. The CDR3: CASSQDYWGYYGYTF. CDR3 nucleotide sequence: TGTGCCAGCAGCCAAGATTATTGGGGCTACTATGGCTACACCTTC. Full variable domain (rest looked up from reference TRBV14 and TRBJ1-2): EAGVTQFPSHSVIEKGQTVTLRCDPISGHDNLYWYRRVMGKEIKFLLHFVKESKQDESGMPNNRFLAERTGGTYSTLKVQPAELEDSGVYFCASSQDYWGYYGYTFGSGTRLTVV.

The chain has TRBV7-2 and TRBJ2-7; 7 nucleotides line up with TRBD2. CDR1 is SGHTA, CDR2 FQGNSA, per germline. This CDR3 has 14 amino acids. V gave up 5 bases and J gave up 3 bases; unmatched junction bases: 7. CDR3 sequence reads: CASSRSGVGYEQYF. CDR3 nucleotides: TGTGCCAGCAGCCGGAGCGGGGTTGGCTACGAGCAGTACTTC.

The chain uses TRBV7-2 and TRBJ2-7, with unresolved D. Per germline, CDR1 SGHTA and CDR2 FQGNSA. Between the trimmed V and J ends, which lost 4 bases and 3 bases, there was a span of 10 bases. This CDR3 is 13 amino acids long. The CDR3, as DNA: TGTGCCAGCAGCTCAGGACGCTACTACGAGCAGTACTTC. Its protein is CASSSGRYYEQYF.

This clone came up once. A much bigger clone sits one base away, suggesting this may be a read error. This rearrangement joins TRBV2 to TRBJ2-7; 7 bases map to TRBD1. The CDR3 spans 12 residues. Germline CDR1 is SNHLY and CDR2 is FYNNEI. The CDR3 DNA sequence: TGTGCCGGCAGGGGAGACAGGGACGAGCAGTACTTC. Protein sequence: CAGRGDRDEQYF.

On this clone itself: Other DNA sequences from this sample encode an identical CDR3 as well. This chain links TRBV5-1 with TRBJ2-1; the D is unclear. CDR1 SGHRS and CDR2 YFSETQ come from the germline V gene. Trimming removed 0 bases at V and 6 bases at J, with 7 bases between. The CDR3 is 13 residues long. This chain's CDR3 is CASSLGLANEQFF. In DNA, the CDR3 is TGCGCCAGCAGCTTGGGTTTAGCCAATGAGCAGTTCTTC.

The chain employs TRBV2 and TRBJ1-4; possibly TRBD1 for D (6 bases). CDR1 and CDR2 (germline): SNHLY, FYNNEI. This CDR3 comprises 14 residues. Trimming took 4 bases from V and 1 from J, leaving 7 bases between them. CDR3 protein: CASSVGGTNEKLFF. CDR3 nucleotides: TGTGCCAGCAGTGTAGGGGGAACTAATGAAAAACTGTTTTTT.

This clone was seen a few times. This rearrangement joins TRBV5-1 to TRBJ2-6; D may be TRBD1 (5 bases). With 7 bases removed from V and 0 bases from J, the gap between germline ends came to 8 bases. The CDR3 covers 14 residues. Germline CDR1 is SGHRS and CDR2 is YFSETQ. The CDR3 reads CASLDTSGANVLTF. The CDR3 region has the DNA TGCGCCAGCCTGGACACCTCTGGGGCCAACGTCCTGACTTTC. Full variable domain (missing parts from reference TRBV5-1 and TRBJ2-6): KAGVTQTPRYLIKTRGQQVTLSCSPISGHRSVSWYQQTPGQGLQFLFEYFSETQRNKGNFPGRFSGRQFSNSRSEMNVSTLELGDSALYLCASLDTSGANVLTFGAGSRLTVL.

The V and J genes are TRBV5-1 and TRBJ2-7; 8 bases line up with TRBD1. This CDR3 is 14 amino acids long. Germline-derived CDR1 and CDR2 are SGHRS and YFSETQ. V lost 7 bases to trimming and J lost 0 bases; unmatched junction nucleotides: 6. CDR3 amino acids: CASSLTGVSYEQYF. CDR3 nucleotides: TGCGCCAGCTCCCTGACAGGGGTCTCCTACGAGCAGTACTTC.

This clone was observed a few times. V is TRBV30 and J is TRBJ2-5; D may be TRBD1 (5 bases). Near its end, the DNA agrees better with TRBJ2-7, so the J call may be wrong. Per germline, CDR1 GTSNPN and CDR2 SVGIG (reference sequence). There are 14 residues in the CDR3. The CDR3 nucleotides read TGTGCCTGGAGTCCCACAGGACGGTACTACGAGCAGTACTTC. The encoded protein is CAWSPTGRYYEQYF.

The chain combines TRBV28 with TRBJ1-5, with 12 bases aligning to TRBD1. CDR1 is MDHEN and CDR2 is SYDVKM in the germline V gene. This CDR3 region has 17 residues. Trimming removed 4 bases from V and 6 bases from J; junction bases left unmatched: 10. The CDR3 here is CASSSNSGQGAFQPQHF. The CDR3 bases are TGTGCCAGCAGTTCAAACTCGGGACAGGGGGCTTTTCAGCCCCAGCATTTT. Looking up the rest from reference TRBV28 and TRBJ1-5 gives the full variable domain: DVKVTQSSRYLVKRTGEKVFLECVQDMDHENMFWYRQDPGLGLRLIYFSYDVKMKEKGDIPEGYSVSREKKERFSLILESASTNQTSMYLCASSSNSGQGAFQPQHFGDGTRLSIL.

V is TRBV4-1 and J is TRBJ2-7; 8 bases align to TRBD2. The CDR3 extends over 15 amino acids. With 2 bases clipped from V and 1 base from J, the junction kept 4 bases outside the gene matches. Germline V CDR1 and CDR2: MGHRA, YSYEKL. CDR3 nucleotide sequence: TGCGCCAGCAGCCAATCGGGACTAGGGTCCTACGAGCAGTACTTC. This encodes CASSQSGLGSYEQYF.

V gene TRBV7-9 combines with J gene TRBJ1-3; D ambiguous. CDR1 SEHNR and CDR2 FQNEAQ come from the germline V gene (reference sequence). Trimming shortened V by 5 bases and J by 3 bases, and 5 bases separated the two germline ends. CDR3 length equals 12 residues. The chain's CDR3 is CASSVIGNTIYF. CDR3 nucleotides: TGTGCCAGCAGCGTCATTGGAAACACCATATATTTT. Complete variable domain (other parts from reference TRBV7-9 and TRBJ1-3): DTGVSQNPRHKITKRGQNVTFRCDPISEHNRLYWYRQTLGQGPEFLTYFQNEAQLEKSRLLSDRFSAERPKGSFSTLEIQRTEQGDSAMYLCASSVIGNTIYFGEGSWLTVV.

V usage is TRBV30 and J usage is TRBJ2-1; 8 bases are a match to TRBD2. The CDR3 is 13 residues long. With 5 bases clipped from V and 5 bases from J, the junction kept 5 bases outside the gene matches. Germline V gene data show CDR1 as GTSNPN and CDR2 as SVGIG (reference sequence). As DNA, the CDR3 is TGTGCCTGGGCCGGGACTAGGGACAATGAGCAGTTCTTC. Protein product: CAWAGTRDNEQFF.

The chain combines TRBV4-3 with TRBJ2-4; no firm D call. Germline CDR1 reads LGHNA; CDR2 reads YSLEER. CDR3 length: 13 residues. V was pared by 1 base and J by 6 bases, with 7 bases between. CDR3 sequence reads: CASSQGVGNIQYF. CDR3 nucleotides: TGCGCCAGCAGCCAAGGGGTGGGAAACATTCAGTACTTC.

With regard to this clone: This sample includes further DNA sequences coding for the same CDR3. The chain carries TRBV20-1 and TRBJ2-3; D is possibly TRBD2 (5 bases). Germline V gene data show CDR1 as DFQATT and CDR2 as SNEGSKA (reference sequence). V was clipped by 1 base and J by 6 bases, with 5 bases between them. CDR3 length equals 11 residues. CDR3 sequence reads: CSARVADTQYF. The DNA for the CDR3 is TGCAGTGCTAGAGTAGCGGATACGCAGTATTTT.

This sequence joins TRBV7-9 and TRBJ1-4; 7 nucleotides align to TRBD1. Germline V lookup: CDR1 SEHNR, CDR2 FQNEAQ (reference sequence). CDR3 size: 18 residues. The V gene end was trimmed by 3 bases and the J gene end by 0 bases; junction bases not matched to a gene: 10. The CDR3 loop is CASSLIRDSAATNEKLFF. CDR3 DNA sequence: TGTGCCAGCAGCTTGATTCGGGACAGCGCCGCAACTAATGAAAAACTGTTTTTT.